Detailed here is one T cell receptor (beta chain). Its antigen remains unknown. There are 18 residues in the CDR3. Germline lookup yields CDR1 MGHRA and CDR2 YSYEKL. Trimming took off 0 bases at V and 3 bases at J, with 20 bases between the two ends. This record comes from a study of cytomegalovirus exposure and HLA in healthy donors. Regarding the study as a whole: Listed as cytomegalovirus-associated were 170 or so TCR beta chains. A prior analysis recorded that most TCR beta V segments were productive about 87% or about 30% of the time. Using a false discovery rate of 0.05, a later analysis showed that approximately 16,000 TCR beta sequences were associated with HLA alleles.

PCR amplification relied on 60 Vbeta primers (plus 13 Jbeta primers). Here immunoSEQ multiplex PCR was the method, and the copy in TCRdb shows in-frame clones only, minus some. The sample records approximately 140,000 clones, 70% to 90% being singletons. Sequenced input: PBMCs. The V gene is TRBV4-1, the J gene TRBJ1-2, with D possibly being TRBD1 (5 bases). The clonotype was recovered from a boy aged 5-17 years in good health and CMV-seronegative. The CDR3: CASSQEGTRQGLHYGYTF. The CDR3 bases are TGCGCCAGCAGCCAAGAGGGTACCCGGCAGGGACTCCACTATGGCTACACCTTC.